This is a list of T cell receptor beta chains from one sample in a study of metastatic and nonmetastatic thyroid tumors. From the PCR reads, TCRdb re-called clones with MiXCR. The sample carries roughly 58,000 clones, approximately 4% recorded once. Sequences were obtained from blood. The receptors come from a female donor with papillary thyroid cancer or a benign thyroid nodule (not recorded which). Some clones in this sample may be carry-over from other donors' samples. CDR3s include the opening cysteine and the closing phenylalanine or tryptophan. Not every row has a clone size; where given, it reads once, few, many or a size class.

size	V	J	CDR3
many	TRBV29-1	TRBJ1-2	CSVFVRNYGYTF
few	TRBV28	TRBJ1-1	CASSLGRNTEAFF
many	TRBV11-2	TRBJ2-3	CASSFLAMVPDTQYF
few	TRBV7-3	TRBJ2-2	CAGSARLAGVGGELLF
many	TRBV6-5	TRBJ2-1	CASSYTSYNEQFF
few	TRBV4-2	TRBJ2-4	CASSQEIGTRMGIQYF
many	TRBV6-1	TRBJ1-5	CASTKLQSQPQHF
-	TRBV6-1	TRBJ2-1	CATSAAGDYNEQFF
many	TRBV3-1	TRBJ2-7	CASSLGLQPGEQYF
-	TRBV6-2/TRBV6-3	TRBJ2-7	CASSSRTGKPYEQYF
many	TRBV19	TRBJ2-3	CASSGSGSDTQYF
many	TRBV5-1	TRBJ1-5	CASSLAPSNQPQHF
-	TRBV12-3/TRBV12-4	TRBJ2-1	CASSLWDNEQFF
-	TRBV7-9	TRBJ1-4	CASSSGARVGEKLFF
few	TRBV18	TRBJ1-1	CASSSGIDTEAFF
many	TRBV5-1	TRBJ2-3	CASSGSGLSTDTQYF
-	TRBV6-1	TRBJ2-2	CASSAQVNTGELFF
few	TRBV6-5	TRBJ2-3	CASSSTSGSIDTQYF
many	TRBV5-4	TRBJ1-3	CASSFGQGAGNTIYF
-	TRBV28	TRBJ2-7	CASIFGSSKHYEQYF
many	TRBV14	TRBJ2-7	CASSQGGYTLPYEQYF
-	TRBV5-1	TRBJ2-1	CASSLGGRADNEQFF
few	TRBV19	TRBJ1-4	CASSPQSGRGEKLFF
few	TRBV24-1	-	CATSEASGRASQWTQYF
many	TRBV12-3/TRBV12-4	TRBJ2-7	CASSLMPYEQYF
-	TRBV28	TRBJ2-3	CASSSPYLAGGSSTDTQYF
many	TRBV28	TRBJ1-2	CASNPSARQGHGYTF
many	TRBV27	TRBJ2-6	CASRDFASSGANVLTF
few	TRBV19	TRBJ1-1	CASSTGTGTEAFF
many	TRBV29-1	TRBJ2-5	CSVIAGGRETQYF
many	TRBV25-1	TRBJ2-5	CASSEWAGLQETQYF
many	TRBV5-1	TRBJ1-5	CASSLDGRDNQPQHF
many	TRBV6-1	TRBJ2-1	CASSAYRVGREGRYNEQFF
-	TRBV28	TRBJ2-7	CASSGGIGSDEQYF
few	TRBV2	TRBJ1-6	CASMERQGPIGENSPLHF
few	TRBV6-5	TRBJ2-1	CASSYSILGDQFF
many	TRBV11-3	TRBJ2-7	CASSFGSLDRGNF
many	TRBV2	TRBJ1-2	CASTDNYGYTF
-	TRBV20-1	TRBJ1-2	CSARDLREPYYFGYTF
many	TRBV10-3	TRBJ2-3	CAIKSGRADDTQYF
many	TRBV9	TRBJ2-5	CASSWGTQETQYF
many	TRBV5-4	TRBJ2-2	CASSLLGRANTGELFF
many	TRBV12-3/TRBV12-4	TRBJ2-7	CASSAPGRSSSYEQYF
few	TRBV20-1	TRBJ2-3	CSAQPSGRGTDTQYF
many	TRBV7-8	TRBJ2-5	CASKSVEGWQTQYF
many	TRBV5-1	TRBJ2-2	CASSTGLAGTGELFF
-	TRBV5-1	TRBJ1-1	CASSFGTGGKNTEAFF
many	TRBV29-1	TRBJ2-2	CSVRKDTGELFF
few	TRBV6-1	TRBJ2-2	CASSRLAEYGELFF
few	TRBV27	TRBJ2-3	CASSFLALPTDTQYF
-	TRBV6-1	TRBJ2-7	CASSDWMGQGDEQYF
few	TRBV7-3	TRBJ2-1	CASSLAGGGNEQFF
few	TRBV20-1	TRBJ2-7	CSASLARDHEQYF